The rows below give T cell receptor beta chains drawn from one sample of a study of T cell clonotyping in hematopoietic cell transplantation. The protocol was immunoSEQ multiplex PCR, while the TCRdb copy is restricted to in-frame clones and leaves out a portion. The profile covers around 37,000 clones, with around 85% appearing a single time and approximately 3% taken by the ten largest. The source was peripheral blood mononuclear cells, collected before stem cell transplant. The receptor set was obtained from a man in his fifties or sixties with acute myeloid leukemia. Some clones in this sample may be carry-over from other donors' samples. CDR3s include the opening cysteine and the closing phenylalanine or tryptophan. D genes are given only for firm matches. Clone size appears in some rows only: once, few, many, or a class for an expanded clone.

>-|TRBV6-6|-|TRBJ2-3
TGTGCCAGCAGGGGTGGGGGGACAGATACGCAGTATTTT
CASRGGGTDTQYF
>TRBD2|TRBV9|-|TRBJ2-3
TGTGCCAGCAGCGTAGGACTAGCGGGGGGCAACACAGATACGCAGTATTTT
CASSVGLAGGNTDTQYF
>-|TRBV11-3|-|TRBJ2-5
TGTGCCAGCAGCTTAGGCAGGGGACAAGAGACCCAGTACTTC
CASSLGRGQETQYF
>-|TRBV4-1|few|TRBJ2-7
TGCGCCAGCAGCCAAGATTGGGCAGGGTGGTCCTACGAGCAGTACTTC
CASSQDWAGWSYEQYF
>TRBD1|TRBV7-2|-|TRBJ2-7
TGTGCCAGCAGCTTGACAGGGTTGGGGTCCTACGAGCAGTACTTC
CASSLTGLGSYEQYF
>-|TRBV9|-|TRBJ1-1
TGTGCCAGCAGCGCTAGGGACGGATACATGAACACTGAAGCTTTCTTT
CASSARDGYMNTEAFF
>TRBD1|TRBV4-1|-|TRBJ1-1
TGCGCCAGCAGCCAAGACAGGGGGGTGAACACTGAAGCTTTCTTT
CASSQDRGVNTEAFF
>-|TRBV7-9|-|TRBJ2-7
TGTGCCAGCAGCCTGAGATACGAGCAGTACTTC
CASSLRYEQYF
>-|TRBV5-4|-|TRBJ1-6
TGTGCCAGCAGCACAGTGGATAATTCACCCCTCCACTTT
CASSTVDNSPLHF
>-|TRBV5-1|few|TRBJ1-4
TGCGCCAGCAGCTTGGATGCGCGGAGGAGCGAAAAACTGTTTTTT
CASSLDARRSEKLFF
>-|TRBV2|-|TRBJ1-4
TGTGCCAGCAGTGCCAGAGTTGCAACTAATGAAAAACTGTTTTTT
CASSARVATNEKLFF
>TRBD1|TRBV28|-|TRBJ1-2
TGTGCCAGCACAACCACCGGGACAGGGGGCTCCGGATATGGCTACACCTTC
CASTTTGTGGSGYGYTF
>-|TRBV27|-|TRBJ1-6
TGTGCCAGCAGTTTAGGCCGTAGACAGAGCTCCTATAATTCACCCCTCCACTTT
CASSLGRRQSSYNSPLHF
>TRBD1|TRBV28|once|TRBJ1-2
TGTGCCAGCAGTTCTCGGACAGGGGCTCCCTATGGCTACACCTTC
CASSSRTGAPYGYTF
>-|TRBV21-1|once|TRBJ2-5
TGTGCCAGCAGCAAAGGCACTAGGGATCGGGGAGGAGAGACCCAGTACTTC
CASSKGTRDRGGETQYF
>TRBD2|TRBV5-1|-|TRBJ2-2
TGCGCCAGCAGCTTGGAAGCTAGCGGGGACACCGGGGAGCTGTTTTTT
CASSLEASGDTGELFF
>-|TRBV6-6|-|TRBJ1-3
TGTGCCAGCAGTTCACGACAGGAATGGGGCACCATATATTTT
CASSSRQEWGTIYF
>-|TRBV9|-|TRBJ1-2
TGTGCCAGCAGCGTAAACAGGAACTATGGCTACACCTTC
CASSVNRNYGYTF
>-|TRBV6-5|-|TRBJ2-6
TGTGCCAGCAGTTACTCCTATACCTCTGGGGCCAACGTCCTGACTTTC
CASSYSYTSGANVLTF
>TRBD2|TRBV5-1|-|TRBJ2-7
TGCGCCAGCAGACTAGCGGGGGGGCTTTACGAGCAGTACTTC
CASRLAGGLYEQYF
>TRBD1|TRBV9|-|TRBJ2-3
TGTGCCAGCAGCGAGACAGGGGGCGCAGATACGCAGTATTTT
CASSETGGADTQYF
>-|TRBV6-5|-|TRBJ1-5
TGTGCCAGCAGTTACTCCGGCGGGGGTAATAATCAGCCCCAGCATTTT
CASSYSGGGNNQPQHF
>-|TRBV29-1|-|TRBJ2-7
TGCAGCGTTGACAGGGCGGGGACCTACGAGCAGTACTTC
CSVDRAGTYEQYF
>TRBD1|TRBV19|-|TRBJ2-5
TGTGCCAGTAGTATAGGGGGGACAGGGGGCGGGGAGACCCAGTACTTC
CASSIGGTGGGETQYF
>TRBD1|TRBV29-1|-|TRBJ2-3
TGCAGCGTTGAAAAATCGGCAGGGGGCGCAGGGGATACGCAGTATTTT
CSVEKSAGGAGDTQYF
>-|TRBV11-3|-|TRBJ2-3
TGTGCCAGCAGGCGCGTCGGGGCAGGGCGCGGAGATACGCAGTATTTT
CASRRVGAGRGDTQYF
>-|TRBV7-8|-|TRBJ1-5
TGTGCCAGCAGCCCATACCCAGGACAGACGTTGCCGCCCCAGCATTTT
CASSPYPGQTLPPQHF
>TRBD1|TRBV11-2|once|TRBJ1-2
TGTGCCAGCAGCCCGGGACAGGGGGTTGGTTATGGCTACACCTTC
CASSPGQGVGYGYTF
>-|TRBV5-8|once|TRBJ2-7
TGTGCCGGAGGGGGGGGACAGACTTGGACCCGCTCCTACGAGCAGTACTTC
CAGGGGQTWTRSYEQYF
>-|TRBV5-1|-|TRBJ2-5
TGCGCCAGCAGGGTGGAGCAAGAGACCCAGTACTTC
CASRVEQETQYF
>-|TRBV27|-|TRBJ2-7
TGTGCCAGCAGTTTATCCCCGACTTTGCGGGACGAGCAGTACTTC
CASSLSPTLRDEQYF
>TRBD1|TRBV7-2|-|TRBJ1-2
TGTGCCAGCAGCCCATCGGCAGGGGGCGGGAATAGATACACCTTC
CASSPSAGGGNRYTF